The 11 T cell receptor beta chains presented below share a single source sample, sequenced in a study of cytomegalovirus exposure and HLA in healthy donors. In the PCR, 60 Vbeta and 13 Jbeta primers were used. Measured with immunoSEQ multiplex PCR; TCRdb has only the in-frame clones, and not every one. The table records roughly 120,000 clones, about four fifths of them present only once. The sequencing input was PBMCs. All receptors come from a female donor in good health and CMV-seropositive.

This chain joins TRBV7-3 and TRBJ2-1, with 7 nucleotides matching TRBD2. CDR1 SGHTA and CDR2 FQGTGA come from the germline V gene. V dropped 4 bases and J dropped 0; count of bases not matched to a gene: 3. The length of the CDR3 is 15 residues. As DNA, the CDR3 is TGTGCCAGCAGCTCCCGCGGGGGCTCCTACAATGAGCAGTTCTTC. The encoded protein is CASSSRGGSYNEQFF.

The J gene is TRBJ1-2, the V gene TRBV18; possibly TRBD1 for D (6 bases). CDR1 and CDR2 from the germline V gene are KGHSH and LQKENI. The V and J ends lost 3 bases and 2 bases respectively, with 13 bases between them. This CDR3 is built from 15 residues. CDR3 in DNA: TGTGCCAGCTCACCTTTGGGGGCGATCAACTATGGCTACACCTTC. This encodes CASSPLGAINYGYTF.

The chain joins TRBV4-1 to TRBJ1-2, with 9 positions matching TRBD1. Germline assignment: CDR1 MGHRA and CDR2 YSYEKL. V was pared by 0 bases and J by 4 bases, with 6 bases of the junction left unmatched. This CDR3 has 16 residues. CDR3 DNA sequence: TGCGCCAGCAGCCAAGAGGGGGGGACAGGGACCTATGGCTACACCTTC. Protein product: CASSQEGGTGTYGYTF.

The chain couples TRBV18 to TRBJ2-6; D perhaps matches TRBD2 (6 bases). The ends were cut back, 6 bases at V and 2 bases at J, with 8 bases in the middle. Germline CDR1 reads KGHSH; CDR2 reads LQKENI. The CDR3 is 14 amino acids. The CDR3 DNA sequence: TGTGCCAGCTCCCGGGGGACTGGGGCCAACGTCCTGACTTTC. Amino acids: CASSRGTGANVLTF. Complete variable domain (other parts from reference TRBV18 and TRBJ2-6): NAGVMQNPRHLVRRRGQEARLRCSPMKGHSHVYWYRQLPEEGLKFMVYLQKENIIDESGMPKERFSAEFPKEGPSILRIQQVVRGDSAAYFCASSRGTGANVLTFGAGSRLTVL.

As regards this clone: Within the sample, other DNA sequences also encode this same CDR3. The chain links TRBV30 to TRBJ1-2, with 7 positions matching TRBD1. V was clipped by 3 bases and J by 4 bases; unmatched bases: 5. Per the germline V gene, CDR1 is GTSNPN and CDR2 is SVGIG (reference sequence). The CDR3 has 13 residues. The CDR3 DNA follows: TGTGCCTGGAGCCCGGGACAGTCCTATGGCTACACCTTC. As protein: CAWSPGQSYGYTF.

The J gene is TRBJ2-3, the V gene TRBV25-1, with D possibly matching TRBD2 (6 bases). The CDR3 contains 13 residues. Trimming took 5 bases from V and 4 from J, leaving 10 bases between them. The germline V gene encodes CDR1 MGHDK and CDR2 SYGVNS. CDR3 sequence reads: CASSSSGSDTQYF. DNA for the CDR3: TGTGCCAGCAGTTCCAGCGGGTCAGATACGCAGTATTTT. The entire variable domain, with the rest obtained from reference TRBV25-1 and TRBJ2-3, is as follows: EADIYQTPRYLVIGTGKKITLECSQTMGHDKMYWYQQDPGMELHLIHYSYGVNSTEKGDLSSESTVSRIRTEHFPLTLESARPSHTSQYLCASSSSGSDTQYFGPGTRLTVL.

This clone occurred a few times. The gene calls are TRBV5-1 and TRBJ1-1, with D possibly being TRBD1 (5 bases). V dropped 2 bases and J dropped 4 bases, with 9 bases sitting between them. The CDR3 contains 13 residues. Germline V gene lookup returns CDR1 SGHRS and CDR2 YFSETQ. The DNA of the CDR3 is TGCGCCAGCAGCTTTATGGGGGGCACTGAAGCTTTCTTT. Amino acid sequence: CASSFMGGTEAFF.

The chain is built from TRBV19 and TRBJ1-2, with D possibly matching TRBD1 (6 bases). This CDR3 is built from 15 residues. The V gene lost 7 bases and the J gene lost 3 bases, with 18 bases spanning the gap. In germline, CDR1 is LNHDA, CDR2 SQIVND (reference sequence). The chain's CDR3 is CASTSSDDRYYGYTF. The CDR3 coding sequence is TGTGCCAGTACCTCCTCAGACGACAGGTACTATGGCTACACCTTC.

The rearrangement joins TRBV6-5 to TRBJ1-1; D is uncertain. CDR1 and CDR2 from the germline V gene are MNHEY and SVGAGI. With 2 bases removed from V and 1 base from J, the gap between germline ends came to 8 bases. CDR3 length: 14 amino acids. CDR3 nucleotide sequence: TGTGCCAGCAGTTACAGTGTACAGAACACTGAAGCTTTCTTT. This translates into CASSYSVQNTEAFF.

The rearrangement uses TRBV9 and TRBJ2-7; perhaps TRBD2 as D (7 bases). The CDR3 totals 15 residues. Per germline, CDR1 SGDLS and CDR2 YYNGEE. Trimming removed 4 bases at V and 6 bases at J, with 20 bases between. CDR3 protein: CASSLGGTSVAEQYF. The CDR3 DNA follows: TGTGCCAGCAGCCTAGGGGGAACTAGCGTAGCCGAGCAGTACTTC. The variable domain in full, completed from reference TRBV9 and TRBJ2-7, reads DSGVTQTPKHLITATGQRVTLRCSPRSGDLSVYWYQQSLDQGLQFLIQYYNGEERAKGNILERFSAQQFPDLHSELNLSSLELGDSALYFCASSLGGTSVAEQYFGPGTRLTVT.

The V call is TRBV7-9, the J call TRBJ2-5, with D tentatively TRBD2 (7 bases). The CDR3 length is 13 residues. V was shortened by 2 bases and J by 7 bases, with 11 bases between the two germline ends. CDR1 is SEHNR and CDR2 is FQNEAQ in the germline V gene (reference sequence). CDR3 region: CASSLNREGTQYF. CDR3 nucleotide sequence: TGTGCCAGCAGCTTAAACAGGGAGGGGACCCAGTACTTC.